The 17 T cell receptor beta chains listed next were all sequenced from one sample in a study of cytomegalovirus exposure and HLA in healthy donors. The data were produced by immunoSEQ multiplex PCR, yet TCRdb's version contains in-frame clones alone and is incomplete. Of 130,000 or so clones listed, about 88% are singletons. The sequenced sample was PBMCs. The receptors stem from a woman between 18 and 29 years old in good health and CMV-seronegative.

The gene calls are TRBV10-3 and TRBJ2-7; 8 bases align to TRBD2. Germline trimming cut 6 bases from V and 2 bases from J; bases unmatched to any gene: 9. The CDR3 has 15 amino acids. Per germline, CDR1 ENHRY and CDR2 SYGVKD. The CDR3 region is CAIRKNSGDPYEQYF. CDR3 sequence (DNA): TGTGCCATCAGAAAAAATAGCGGGGACCCCTACGAGCAGTACTTC.

The V and J genes are TRBV18 and TRBJ1-2; TRBD1 might be the D (5 bases). V was pared by 5 bases and J by 4 bases, with 20 bases between. This CDR3 is built from 16 residues. Germline V lookup: CDR1 KGHSH, CDR2 LQKENI. CDR3 coding DNA: TGTGCCAGCTCATCGATGGACAACTTGTCGGGCTATGGCTACACCTTC. Translated, it gives CASSSMDNLSGYGYTF.

CDR3 amino acids: CASRTESIGSYEQYF. The CDR3 bases are TGTGCCAGCAGAACCGAGTCCATCGGGTCCTACGAGCAGTACTTC. V usage is TRBV6-1 and J usage is TRBJ2-7; D unclear. V lost 6 bases, J lost 1 base, and 16 bases lay in between. Germline values: CDR1 MNHNS, CDR2 SASEGT. This CDR3 is 15 amino acids long.

V gene TRBV27 combines with J gene TRBJ2-7; tentatively, D is TRBD2 (6 bases). V was clipped by 1 base and J by 2 bases, with 9 bases between them. Germline V gene sequence: CDR1 MNHEY, CDR2 SMNVEV (reference sequence). This CDR3 spans 14 amino acids. CDR3 coding DNA: TGTGCCAGCAGTTTATGGGGGGTTACCTACGAGCAGTACTTC. This encodes CASSLWGVTYEQYF.

This sequence joins TRBV2 and TRBJ1-5, with D perhaps matching TRBD1 (6 bases). V lost 8 bases to trimming and J lost 5 bases, with 16 bases between them. Germline lookup yields CDR1 SNHLY and CDR2 FYNNEI. CDR3 length equals 14 residues. CDR3 residues: CASRGGEGDQPQHF. In nucleotides, the CDR3 is TGTGCCAGCCGAGGGGGAGAGGGCGATCAGCCCCAGCATTTT.

This clone showed up just a few times. This chain connects TRBV6-5 to TRBJ2-7; 7 bases align to TRBD2. The V segment lost 0 bases and the J segment 2 bases; nucleotides outside the gene matches: 7. This CDR3 is built from 16 residues. In germline, CDR1 is MNHEY, CDR2 SVGAGI. This CDR3 is CASSYSGSGATYEQYF. The CDR3 DNA reads as TGTGCCAGCAGTTACTCGGGGAGCGGGGCTACCTACGAGCAGTACTTC.

This clone appeared once. The chain carries TRBV5-1 and TRBJ2-7, with D possibly TRBD2 on 6 matching bases. Between the trimmed V and J ends, which lost 4 bases and 7 bases, there was a span of 12 bases. The CDR3 spans 12 residues. CDR1 is SGHRS and CDR2 is YFSETQ in the germline V gene. The CDR3 loop reads CASSGPGEEQYF. The DNA for the CDR3 is TGCGCCAGCAGCGGACCGGGAGAGGAGCAGTACTTC.

The V gene is TRBV19, the J gene TRBJ1-1; 7 bases are a match to TRBD1. The germline V gene encodes CDR1 LNHDA and CDR2 SQIVND (reference sequence). The CDR3 spans 15 residues. The trim removed 5 bases at V and 1 base at J, leaving 7 bases unmatched. CDR3 in amino acids: CASSAWTGPNTEAFF. The CDR3 DNA reads TGTGCCAGTAGTGCCTGGACAGGACCGAACACTGAAGCTTTCTTT.

The genes are TRBV29-1 and TRBJ1-2; D call uncertain. The germline V and J ends were trimmed by 1 base and 8 bases, with 17 bases remaining between them. Germline V gene lookup returns CDR1 SQVTM and CDR2 ANQGSEA. There are 14 residues in the CDR3. Here the CDR3 reads CSVEGRTAREGYTF. CDR3 DNA: TGCAGCGTTGAAGGCCGAACAGCCCGCGAGGGCTACACCTTC.

The V and J genes are TRBV15 and TRBJ1-2; 9 bases are a match to TRBD1. The junction had 4 bases not matched to a gene; V was cut back by 3 bases and J by 5 bases. The CDR3 has 14 amino acids. Looked up from germline, CDR1 is LNHNV and CDR2 is YYDKDF (reference sequence). The CDR3 is CATSRDRGGYGYTF. The CDR3 DNA sequence: TGTGCCACCAGCAGGGACAGGGGTGGGTATGGCTACACCTTC.

This chain links TRBV18 with TRBJ2-3; D is unclear. Trimming shortened V by 8 bases and J by 2 bases, and 11 bases separated the two germline ends. The CDR3 covers 13 residues. Germline lookup yields CDR1 KGHSH and CDR2 LQKENI. The CDR3 sequence: CASGLGDTDTQYF. The CDR3 nucleotides are TGTGCCAGCGGGCTGGGCGACACAGATACGCAGTATTTT. Combining the CDR3 with reference TRBV18 and TRBJ2-3 gives the whole variable domain NAGVMQNPRHLVRRRGQEARLRCSPMKGHSHVYWYRQLPEEGLKFMVYLQKENIIDESGMPKERFSAEFPKEGPSILRIQQVVRGDSAAYFCASGLGDTDTQYFGPGTRLTVL.

The rearrangement uses TRBV27 and TRBJ2-1, with D perhaps matching TRBD2 (5 bases). Per the germline V gene, CDR1 is MNHEY and CDR2 is SMNVEV (reference sequence). The CDR3 sequence is 15 residues long. V shed 3 bases and J shed 4 bases, with 13 bases lying between them. CDR3 sequence: CASSLIRDLYNEQFF. The CDR3 region has the DNA TGTGCCAGCAGTTTGATCCGGGATCTATACAATGAGCAGTTCTTC.

The chain links TRBV4-1 to TRBJ2-7; D is perhaps TRBD1 (6 bases). The germline CDR1 and CDR2 sequences are MGHRA and YSYEKL. V was clipped by 1 base and J by 5 bases, with 12 bases between them. The CDR3 sequence is 14 residues long. The CDR3 DNA is TGCGCCAGCAGCCAAGGAGGGGGTATCCACGAGCAGTACTTC. It codes for CASSQGGGIHEQYF.

The chain employs TRBV11-2 and TRBJ1-5; 7 bases align to TRBD1. Trimming took 0 bases from V and 2 from J; bases not matched to a gene: 7. The CDR3 sequence is 17 residues long. The germline gives CDR1 SGHAT, CDR2 FQNNGV. The CDR3 region has the DNA TGTGCCAGCAGCTTAGATAACAGGGGTTCGGGCAATCAGCCCCAGCATTTT. It is translated as CASSLDNRGSGNQPQHF.

The chain carries TRBV13 and TRBJ1-2; 7 bases map to TRBD1. After removal of 7 bases from V and 7 bases from J, the junction contained 15 bases not matched to a gene. The CDR3 is 15 residues long. Looked up from germline, CDR1 is PRHDT and CDR2 is FYEKMQ (reference sequence). In DNA, the CDR3 is TGTGCCAGCACCGTGTTTGGACAGGCCTTATTTGGCTACACCTTC. Translation: CASTVFGQALFGYTF.

V gene TRBV18 combines with J gene TRBJ1-5; no definite D call. In germline, CDR1 is KGHSH, CDR2 LQKENI. With 1 base removed from V and 0 bases from J, the gap between germline ends came to 7 bases. The CDR3 spans 15 residues. The DNA of the CDR3 is TGTGCCAGCTCACCACGGCAATCTAGCAATCAGCCCCAGCATTTT. It codes for CASSPRQSSNQPQHF.

This clone has only one observation. The rearrangement links TRBV4-2 to TRBJ1-4; no reliable D call. This CDR3 has 16 residues. Germline V gene lookup returns CDR1 LGHNA and CDR2 YNFKEQ. V was clipped by 4 bases and J by 0 bases, with 12 bases between them. The CDR3 sequence is CASSRSFGATNEKLFF. CDR3 nucleotides: TGTGCCAGCAGCCGAAGCTTTGGTGCAACTAATGAAAAACTGTTTTTT.